The 24 T cell receptor beta chains reported below all come from one sample, sequenced in a study of T cell repertoires in cytomegalovirus infection. TCRdb re-called the reads through MiXCR, storing one row per CDR3 protein. The table includes hundreds of thousands of distinct CDR3 sequences, about 33% detected once. Their antigens remain unidentified. The specimen was cultured CD8+ T cells from PBMCs, collected from culture after CMV antigen stimulation. The source is a human donor in good health (CMV status not recorded). Some clones in this sample may be carry-over from other donors' samples.

This clonotype was recorded a few times. This chain joins TRBV14 and TRBJ2-5; 9 nucleotides line up with TRBD2. Germline CDR1 and CDR2: SGHDN and FVKESK. CDR3 length: 16 amino acids. J lost 6 bases, V lost 0 bases, and 8 bases had no gene match. CDR3 bases: TGTGCCAGCAGCCAAGATGCTAGCGGGGTTTGGAAGACCCAGTACTTC. It is translated as CASSQDASGVWKTQYF. The whole variable domain, filled in from reference TRBV14 and TRBJ2-5, reads EAGVTQFPSHSVIEKGQTVTLRCDPISGHDNLYWYRRVMGKEIKFLLHFVKESKQDESGMPNNRFLAERTGGTYSTLKVQPAELEDSGVYFCASSQDASGVWKTQYFGPGTRLLVL.

The rearrangement joins TRBV2 to TRBJ2-5, with 11 nucleotides matching TRBD2. Germline CDR1 reads SNHLY; CDR2 reads FYNNEI. The CDR3 runs 19 residues. J was trimmed by 8 bases and V by 0 bases; bases with no gene match: 17. The chain's CDR3 is CASSEAQLAGASTKDTQYF. The CDR3, as DNA: TGTGCCAGCAGTGAAGCGCAACTAGCGGGGGCGAGTACCAAGGACACCCAGTACTTC.

The chain carries TRBV6-1 and TRBJ2-5; the D gene is possibly TRBD1 (6 bases). V lost 2 bases to trimming and J lost 2 bases, with 9 bases between them. Germline CDR1 is MNHNS and CDR2 is SASEGT. The CDR3 is 14 residues long. The CDR3 sequence is CASSEWTAQETQYF. CDR3 in DNA: TGTGCCAGCAGTGAATGGACAGCTCAAGAGACCCAGTACTTC.

This chain links TRBV29-1 with TRBJ2-1; no firm D call. The CDR3 loop spans 13 amino acids. V was pared by 7 bases and J by 3 bases, with 13 bases between. Per the germline V gene, CDR1 is SQVTM and CDR2 is ANQGSEA. The CDR3 nucleotides read TGCAGCGCCCGGAGTGGGGACTACAATGAGCAGTTCTTC. Its protein product is CSARSGDYNEQFF.

In its sample, this clonotype was seen a few times. The chain employs TRBV29-1 and TRBJ2-4, with TRBD2 as a possible D gene (7 bases). The germline V and J ends were trimmed by 5 bases and 9 bases, with 14 bases remaining between them. This CDR3 comprises 12 residues. The V gene's germline CDR1 is SQVTM and CDR2 ANQGSEA. The CDR3 sequence is CSVPGGRGIQYF. The CDR3 coding sequence is TGCAGCGTTCCGGGGGGCCGGGGCATTCAGTACTTC.

The gene calls are TRBV12-3 or TRBV12-4 and TRBJ2-6; D remains ambiguous. The CDR3 consists of 13 residues. Deletions cut 2 bases from V and 6 bases from J, with 5 bases between. The CDR3 spells CASSLTAANVLTF. As DNA, the CDR3 is TGTGCCAGCAGTTTAACAGCGGCCAACGTCCTGACTTTC.

J is TRBJ2-5 and V is TRBV6-2 or TRBV6-3, with TRBD1 as a possible D gene (6 bases). The V end lost 4 bases, the J end lost 1 base, and 13 bases lay between the germline ends. This CDR3 comprises 15 residues. The germline gives CDR1 MNHEY, CDR2 SVGEGT. CDR3 protein: CASSSDGTIQETQYF. The CDR3 DNA is TGTGCCAGCAGTTCCGATGGGACAATCCAAGAGACCCAGTACTTC.

This clonotype was detected a few times. The genes are TRBV6-1 and TRBJ2-3; 7 bases are shared with TRBD2. Germline loops: CDR1 MNHNS, CDR2 SASEGT. The ends lost 4 bases at V and 2 bases at J; junction bases unmatched: 6. CDR3 size: 15 residues. CDR3 region: CASSGTRGATDTQYF. CDR3 nucleotide sequence: TGTGCCAGCAGTGGGACTAGAGGTGCCACAGATACGCAGTATTTT.

This clonotype was detected ten times or more. This chain joins TRBV7-3 and TRBJ2-1, with 12 bases lining up with TRBD2. Germline CDR1 and CDR2: SGHTA and FQGTGA. Unmatched junction bases numbered 9, after V lost 5 bases and J lost 7 bases. The CDR3 runs to 16 residues. CDR3 residues: CASSIQLAGGPNEQFF. In DNA form, the CDR3 reads TGTGCCAGCAGCATACAACTAGCGGGGGGACCGAATGAGCAGTTCTTC.

This clonotype was seen ten or more times. One junction end does not reproduce the germline sequence, and a read error may be involved. This sequence joins TRBV12-3 or TRBV12-4 and TRBJ1-1; D gene uncertain. The CDR3 loop spans 13 amino acids. The CDR3 DNA follows: TGTGCCAGCAGCTTAGAAGTGGGGACTGAAGCTTTCTTT. Translating it yields CASSLEVGTEAFF.

This clonotype has at least ten counts. V and J are TRBV6-6 and TRBJ1-5, with 7 bases fitting TRBD1. J lost 4 bases, V lost 2 bases, and 5 bases had no gene match. In germline, CDR1 is MNHNY, CDR2 SVGAGI (reference sequence). The CDR3 is made up of 15 amino acids. CDR3 sequence: CASSYEGDSNQPQHF. The CDR3 DNA sequence: TGTGCCAGCAGTTACGAGGGGGACAGTAATCAGCCCCAGCATTTT.

This clonotype was found a few times. The V gene is TRBV7-6, the J gene TRBJ2-7; tentatively, D is TRBD2 (5 bases). Germline-derived CDR1 and CDR2 are SGHVS and FNYEAQ. This CDR3 has 13 amino acids. The ends were cut back, 3 bases at V and 3 bases at J, with 9 bases in the middle. CDR3 nucleotides: TGTGCCAGCAGCTTCCCGGGATTCTACGAGCAGTACTTC. It codes for CASSFPGFYEQYF.

This clonotype was counted a few times. The CDR3 nucleotides are TGTGCCACCAGTGGCCCCGATGTCGCCGGGGAGCTGTTTTTT. Translation gives CATSGPDVAGELFF. The chain employs TRBV24-1 and TRBJ2-2; D remains ambiguous. The CDR3 length is 14 residues. Germline values: CDR1 KGHDR, CDR2 SFDVKD. V was pared by 5 bases and J by 6 bases, with 12 bases between.

There are many counts of this clonotype. This chain links TRBV7-2 with TRBJ1-1; TRBD1 matches at 9 bases. Germline values: CDR1 SGHTA, CDR2 FQGNSA. This CDR3 contains 17 residues. Trimming took 1 base from V and 4 from J; bases not matched to a gene: 10. CDR3 nucleotide sequence: TGTGCCAGCAGCTTAGGACAGGGGGGGAATAAGGTCACTGAAGCTTTCTTT. This codes for CASSLGQGGNKVTEAFF.

This clonotype was detected a few times. The CDR3 protein is CASGFSRGGQGAVGQYF. Here the CDR3 DNA reads TGTGCTAGTGGTTTTTCCCGAGGGGGACAGGGGGCGGTTGGCCAGTACTTC. The chain has TRBV12-5 and TRBJ2-7; 12 nucleotides match TRBD1. The CDR3 is 17 residues long. Germline CDR1 LGHNT, CDR2 FRNRAP. Trimming at V came to 3 bases and at J to 10 bases, leaving 16 bases not matched to a gene.

This clonotype turned up a few times. V and J are TRBV3-1 and TRBJ1-5; D gene ambiguous. Trimming stripped 1 base from V and 10 bases from J, with 8 bases between. CDR1 is LGHDT and CDR2 is YNNKEL in the germline V gene (reference sequence). This CDR3 has 12 amino acids. The CDR3 DNA follows: TGTGCCAGCAGCCAAGGAGGTCGACCCCAGCATTTT. Residues: CASSQGGRPQHF. Full variable domain (remainder filled in from reference TRBV3-1 and TRBJ1-5): DTAVSQTPKYLVTQMGNDKSIKCEQNLGHDTMYWYKQDSKKFLKIMFSYNNKELIINETVPNRFSPKSPDKAHLNLHINSLELGDSAVYFCASSQGGRPQHFGDGTRLSIL.

This clonotype has more than one count but fewer than ten. DNA for the CDR3: TGCGCCAGCAGCCAAGGCCCGGGACTAGCGGTCGAGCAGTACTTC. It encodes CASSQGPGLAVEQYF. The chain recombines TRBV4-1 with TRBJ2-7; 11 bases are a match to TRBD2. V was clipped by 1 base and J by 6 bases; unmatched bases: 5. Germline V gene lookup returns CDR1 MGHRA and CDR2 YSYEKL. This CDR3 is built from 15 residues.

This clonotype has at least ten counts. The rearrangement joins TRBV7-9 to TRBJ1-4; 7 bases fit TRBD1. Trimming took 5 bases from V and 0 from J; bases not matched to a gene: 6. CDR3 size: 16 residues. CDR1 SEHNR and CDR2 FQNEAQ come from the germline V gene (reference sequence). For the CDR3, the DNA is TGTGCCAGCAGCCACCCAGGGGGGGCAACTAATGAAAAACTGTTTTTT. Its protein product is CASSHPGGATNEKLFF.

The chain has TRBV29-1 and TRBJ2-3; 14 bases align to TRBD2. V gave up 0 bases and J gave up 4 bases; unmatched junction bases: 6. Germline CDR1 reads SQVTM; CDR2 reads ANQGSEA. CDR3 length: 17 amino acids. CDR3 protein: CSVEDGLAGGLADTQYF. CDR3 bases: TGCAGCGTTGAAGACGGACTAGCGGGGGGCCTCGCAGATACGCAGTATTTT.

V usage is TRBV6-2 or TRBV6-3 and J usage is TRBJ2-5; the match to TRBD1 covers 8 bases. The CDR3 runs to 14 residues. Germline V gives CDR1 MNHEY, CDR2 SVGEGT. The junction had 3 bases not matched to a gene; V was cut back by 0 bases and J by 6 bases. Here the CDR3 reads CASSYSTGGKTQYF. The CDR3 bases are TGTGCCAGCAGTTACTCAACAGGGGGGAAGACCCAGTACTTC.

A few counts support this clonotype. V and J are TRBV19 and TRBJ1-1; no clear D. Trimming pared 3 bases from V and 3 bases from J, leaving 8 bases between. The CDR3 has 13 amino acids. In germline, CDR1 is LNHDA, CDR2 SQIVND (reference sequence). The CDR3 loop is CASSISGDTEAFF. CDR3 DNA: TGTGCCAGTAGTATTTCCGGGGACACTGAAGCTTTCTTT.

The chain employs TRBV7-2 and TRBJ2-7, with 9 bases aligning to TRBD2. Germline V lookup: CDR1 SGHTA, CDR2 FQGNSA. The CDR3 is 16 residues long. V was clipped by 6 bases and J by 3 bases; unmatched bases: 12. In nucleotides, the CDR3 is TGTGCCAGCAGTCTAACCGGACCGCGGGAGGGCTACGAGCAGTACGTC. It codes for CASSLTGPREGYEQYV.

Only a few counts were recorded for this clonotype. The rearrangement joins TRBV6-1 to TRBJ1-6; D possibly corresponds to TRBD1 (6 bases). This CDR3 has 15 amino acids. Trimming stripped 3 bases from V and 12 bases from J, with 18 bases between. Germline assignment: CDR1 MNHNS and CDR2 SASEGT. In nucleotides, the CDR3 is TGTGCCAGCAGTGACCTGGGGGGGGGGCACGGACCCCTCCACTTT. Translated: CASSDLGGGHGPLHF.

DNA for the CDR3: TGTGCCAGCAGCTTCTCCTTGGCCGACACAGATACGCAGTATTTT. The encoded protein is CASSFSLADTDTQYF. J is TRBJ2-3 and V is TRBV7-3; D is ambiguous. Germline values: CDR1 SGHTA, CDR2 FQGTGA. Trimming left V 3 bases short and J 2 bases short, with 12 bases between. The CDR3 extends over 15 amino acids.